This T cell receptor beta chain was sequenced in a study of metastatic and nonmetastatic thyroid tumors. Overall study context: For malignant and benign thyroid patients, tumor or nodule tissue and blood were the sources whose repertoires were compared.

There are 16 residues in the CDR3. Study-wide points: It was reportedly found that TCR beta diversity was significantly higher in malignant thyroid tumors than in benign nodules, a difference seen in both blood and tumor samples.

In the original workflow: What underpinned the distant-metastasis classifier for papillary thyroid cancer was the set of CDR3 differences across clinicopathological groups. TCRdb re-called the PCR reads with MiXCR. The V and J calls come from TCRdb's annotation, not from the publication. Of around 41,000 clones listed, less than 35% are singletons. For this clone: Its antigen remains unidentified. The junction differs from germline at one of its ends, possibly a read error.

All patients reached thyroid surgery having received no treatment beforehand. Sequencing was performed on blood. The origin of this receptor is a male donor with papillary thyroid cancer or a benign thyroid nodule (not recorded which). Some clones in this sample may be carry-over from other donors' samples. The genes are TRBV12-3 or TRBV12-4 and TRBJ2-7; 7 bases fit TRBD1. The DNA of the CDR3 is TGTGCCAGCAGTTTAGTGTGGGGACAGAGAGCCTACGATCAGTACTTC. Translating gives CASSLVWGQRAYDQYF.